This TCR beta chain originates from a study of cytomegalovirus exposure and HLA in healthy donors. Whole-study results and caveats: A few V segments could not be told apart, such as TRBV6-2 and TRBV6-3, and were left out. TCR beta chains numbering more than 150 were designated cytomegalovirus-associated.

This clone was seen a handful of times. What it binds is unknown. With 60 Vbeta and 13 Jbeta primers, the PCR was carried out. Under the authors' procedure: Later, an analysis found roughly 80 million unique TCR beta chains, and roughly 9.9 million of these were shared. Data came from immunoSEQ multiplex PCR; TCRdb stores just in-frame clones and leaves some out. The V and J calls and clone size come from that table; D and trimming were worked out from the DNA. Here the sample spans about 180,000 clones, 77% being singletons. The CDR3 totals 13 residues. The V and J ends lost 6 bases and 6 bases, in that order; junction bases with no gene match: 7. The V gene's germline CDR1 is LNHDA and CDR2 SQIVND (reference sequence).

The sequence was collected from a man aged 18 to 30 in good health and CMV-seronegative. The sequencing sample was made of PBMCs. The V gene is TRBV19, the J gene TRBJ2-7; 8 bases agree with TRBD1. The CDR3 region is CASREQGALEQYF. In DNA, the CDR3 is TGTGCCAGTAGAGAGCAGGGGGCTCTCGAGCAGTACTTC.